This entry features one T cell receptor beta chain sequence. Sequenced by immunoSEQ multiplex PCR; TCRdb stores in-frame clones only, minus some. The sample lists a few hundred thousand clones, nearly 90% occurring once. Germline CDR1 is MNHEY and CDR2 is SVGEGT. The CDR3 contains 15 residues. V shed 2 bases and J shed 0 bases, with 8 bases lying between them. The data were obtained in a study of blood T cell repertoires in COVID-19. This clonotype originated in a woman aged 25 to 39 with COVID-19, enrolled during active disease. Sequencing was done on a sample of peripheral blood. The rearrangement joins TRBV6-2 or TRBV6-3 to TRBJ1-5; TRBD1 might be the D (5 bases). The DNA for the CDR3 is TGTGCCAGCAGTTACAGGGGACTTAGCAATCAGCCCCAGCATTTT. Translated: CASSYRGLSNQPQHF.